The 32 T cell receptor beta chains below were found in one sample sequenced in a study of T-cell reconstitution after alpha-beta-depleted transplantation in children. Unique molecular identifiers were incorporated into the prepared TCRbeta library. TCRdb reanalysed the PCR reads using MiXCR and keeps one entry per CDR3 protein. The table lists 200,000 to 250,000 distinct CDR3 sequences, around 11% of them singletons. Source: PBMCs from the stem cell graft donor, taken from the stem cell graft. The receptors derive from a human donor who donated a stem cell graft to a child with acute lymphoblastic leukemia.

This clonotype has a count of ten or more. CDR3: CASSLRANTEAFF. DNA of the CDR3: TGTGCCAGCAGTTTGAGGGCAAACACTGAAGCTTTCTTT. The V gene is TRBV7-2, the J gene TRBJ1-1; D uncertain. V lost 6 bases and J lost 2, with 10 bases in between. CDR3 size: 13 residues. The germline V gene has CDR1 SGHTA and CDR2 FQGNSA. The whole variable domain, filled in from reference TRBV7-2 and TRBJ1-1, reads GAGVSQSPSNKVTEKGKDVELRCDPISGHTALYWYRQSLGQGLEFLIYFQGNSAPDKSGLPSDRFSAERTGGSVSTLTIQRTQQEDSAVYLCASSLRANTEAFFGQGTRLTVV.

The V gene is TRBV19, the J gene TRBJ2-7; TRBD1 agrees at 8 bases. The germline V gene has CDR1 LNHDA and CDR2 SQIVND (reference sequence). CDR3 size: 15 residues. Trimming removed 5 bases from V and 0 bases from J; junction bases left unmatched: 6. The CDR3 region has the DNA TGTGCCAGTAGTGGCGGGACAGGACGCTCCTACGAGCAGTACTTC. Encoded protein: CASSGGTGRSYEQYF.

This clonotype has ten or more counts. This chain uses TRBV28 with TRBJ2-7, with 7 bases aligning to TRBD2. CDR3 length: 15 residues. Germline-derived CDR1 and CDR2 are MDHEN and SYDVKM. Germline trimming cut 4 bases from V and 2 bases from J; bases unmatched to any gene: 8. In DNA form, the CDR3 reads TGTGCCAGCAGTTACGCTAGCGGCGGACCCTACGAGCAGTACTTC. Translation gives CASSYASGGPYEQYF.

V and J are TRBV5-1 and TRBJ2-7; D could derive from TRBD1 or TRBD2 (6 bases each). V was trimmed by 0 bases and J by 0 bases, leaving 10 bases between them. The V gene's germline CDR1 is SGHRS and CDR2 YFSETQ. The CDR3 spans 15 residues. Here the CDR3 reads CASSLVEGGSYEQYF. As DNA, the CDR3 is TGCGCCAGCAGCTTGGTTGAGGGGGGCTCCTACGAGCAGTACTTC.

V is TRBV7-3 and J is TRBJ2-5, with D perhaps TRBD2 (5 bases). V lost 6 bases, J lost 5 bases, and 16 bases lay in between. This CDR3 comprises 14 residues. CDR1 and CDR2 (germline): SGHTA, FQGTGA. The CDR3 is CASSSTGIIETQYF. For the CDR3, the DNA is TGTGCCAGCAGTTCCACCGGGATCATCGAGACCCAGTACTTC.

This clonotype was recorded many times. The rearrangement joins TRBV18 to TRBJ2-1; D perhaps matches TRBD2 (6 bases). Trimming removed 3 bases from V and 7 bases from J, with 16 bases in between. Germline CDR1 KGHSH, CDR2 LQKENI. The CDR3 length is 15 residues. The CDR3 reads CASSPRGLLGNEQFF. CDR3 nucleotide sequence: TGTGCCAGCTCACCGCGTGGACTACTTGGGAATGAGCAGTTCTTC.

V usage is TRBV30 and J usage is TRBJ1-2; no clear D gene. There are 14 residues in the CDR3. V lost 2 bases and J 6 bases, leaving 16 bases between the germline ends. Per the germline V gene, CDR1 is GTSNPN and CDR2 is SVGIG (reference sequence). For the CDR3, the DNA is TGTGCCTGGAGTCGATCGCCTCCGGTGAATGGCTACACCTTC. It translates to CAWSRSPPVNGYTF.

The rearrangement uses TRBV19 and TRBJ2-7, with no clear D. The CDR3 totals 15 residues. Trimming cost V 3 bases and J 0 bases, with 12 bases left between them. Germline assignment: CDR1 LNHDA and CDR2 SQIVND (reference sequence). CDR3 residues: CASSMIHIVSYEQYF. As DNA, the CDR3 is TGTGCCAGTAGTATGATCCATATAGTCTCCTACGAGCAGTACTTC. The entire variable domain, with the rest obtained from reference TRBV19 and TRBJ2-7, is as follows: DGGITQSPKYLFRKEGQNVTLSCEQNLNHDAMYWYRQDPGQGLRLIYYSQIVNDFQKGDIAEGYSVSREKKESFPLTVTSAQKNPTAFYLCASSMIHIVSYEQYFGPGTRLTVT.

There are many counts of this clonotype. The CDR3: CASSQDGRGFENEQFF. The DNA for the CDR3 is TGTGCCAGCAGCCAAGATGGCCGGGGGTTCGAGAATGAGCAGTTCTTC. The chain has TRBV14 and TRBJ2-1; D may be TRBD2 (6 bases). This CDR3 region has 16 residues. From germline, CDR1 is SGHDN and CDR2 FVKESK. V was clipped by 0 bases and J by 7 bases, with 16 bases between them.

The DNA of the CDR3 is TGTGCCAGCAGCTTAGGACAGGGGTTCCACGAGCAGTACTTC. Its protein is CASSLGQGFHEQYF. The V call is TRBV7-2, the J call TRBJ2-7; TRBD1 agrees at 8 bases. Unmatched junction bases numbered 4, after V lost 1 base and J lost 5 bases. This CDR3 contains 14 residues. Germline values: CDR1 SGHTA, CDR2 FQGNSA.

V and J are TRBV4-2 and TRBJ2-7; D is unclear. With 3 bases removed from V and 0 bases from J, the gap between germline ends came to 15 bases. CDR1 and CDR2 (germline): LGHNA, YNFKEQ. This CDR3 comprises 16 residues. The CDR3 loop is CASSQKDGKRSYEQYF. Written as DNA, the CDR3 is TGTGCCAGCAGCCAGAAGGACGGTAAACGCTCCTACGAGCAGTACTTC.

This chain joins TRBV5-1 and TRBJ1-1; 8 positions match TRBD1. The germline gives CDR1 SGHRS, CDR2 YFSETQ. V lost 5 bases to trimming and J lost 2 bases; unmatched junction nucleotides: 5. The CDR3 consists of 14 residues. The DNA for the CDR3 is TGCGCCAGCAGTCAGGGGGCAATCAACACTGAAGCTTTCTTT. It specifies CASSQGAINTEAFF.

At least ten counts were recorded for this clonotype. The chain joins TRBV7-9 to TRBJ2-5; D unresolved. The CDR3 spans 12 residues. Deletions cut 3 bases from V and 4 bases from J, with 6 bases between. In germline, CDR1 is SEHNR, CDR2 FQNEAQ (reference sequence). CDR3 DNA sequence: TGTGCCAGCAGCTTTTACGGAGAGACCCAGTACTTC. Protein sequence: CASSFYGETQYF.

V is TRBV7-6 and J is TRBJ2-1, with TRBD2 as a possible D gene (6 bases). This CDR3 is built from 15 residues. From germline, CDR1 is SGHVS and CDR2 FNYEAQ. V gave up 5 bases and J gave up 9 bases, with 20 bases separating them. CDR3 sequence (DNA): TGTGCCAGCAGCCCGATTTACCGACTAGATACTGAGCAGTTCTTC. Translating gives CASSPIYRLDTEQFF.

This clonotype was counted many times. V gene TRBV4-2 combines with J gene TRBJ2-3; 8 nucleotides line up with TRBD2. The germline V gene has CDR1 LGHNA and CDR2 YNFKEQ. Germline trimming cut 0 bases from V and 0 bases from J; bases unmatched to any gene: 8. The CDR3 length is 18 residues. The chain's CDR3 is CASSQEESGSVSTDTQYF. CDR3 DNA sequence: TGTGCCAGCAGCCAAGAAGAGAGCGGGAGTGTTAGCACAGATACGCAGTATTTT.

The table lists this clonotype with a few counts. This sequence joins TRBV18 and TRBJ2-1; TRBD2 matches 12 bases. The CDR3 sequence is 17 residues long. The V gene end was trimmed by 2 bases and the J gene end by 4 bases; junction bases not matched to a gene: 6. Per germline, CDR1 KGHSH and CDR2 LQKENI. The CDR3 is CASSPVPTSGRYNEQFF. CDR3 bases: TGTGCCAGCTCACCAGTCCCGACTAGCGGGAGATACAATGAGCAGTTCTTC.

This clonotype was seen a single time. The chain carries TRBV6-2 or TRBV6-3 and TRBJ1-5, with D possibly TRBD1 on 6 matching bases. Looked up from germline, CDR1 is MNHEY and CDR2 is SVGEGT. V was shortened by 6 bases and J by 6 bases, with 18 bases between the two germline ends. CDR3 length: 15 amino acids. The DNA for the CDR3 is TGTGCCAGCAGACGATCAGGGGCGAGCGGTCAGCCCCAGCATTTT. It yields the protein CASRRSGASGQPQHF.

This clonotype was seen many times. The chain carries TRBV7-2 and TRBJ1-5; D possibly corresponds to TRBD1 (6 bases). V gave up 4 bases and J gave up 4 bases, with 8 bases separating them. CDR3 size: 13 residues. The germline gives CDR1 SGHTA, CDR2 FQGNSA. The CDR3 bases are TGTGCCAGCAGCTCAGGGGTGAATCAGCCCCAGCATTTT. Translating it yields CASSSGVNQPQHF.

Many counts were recorded for this clonotype. V gene TRBV20-1 combines with J gene TRBJ2-5, with TRBD2 identical over 11 bases. The trim removed 6 bases at V and 5 bases at J, leaving 20 bases unmatched. The CDR3 has 18 amino acids. CDR1 and CDR2 (germline): DFQATT, SNEGSKA (reference sequence). The DNA of the CDR3 is TGCAGTGCCCAGGGGGCAGGTATAGCGGGAGGGCCTTTGGAGACCCAGTACTTC. Residues: CSAQGAGIAGGPLETQYF.

In its sample, this clonotype was seen once. The rearrangement joins TRBV29-1 to TRBJ1-1, with D uncertain. Germline assignment: CDR1 SQVTM and CDR2 ANQGSEA. V lost 6 bases, J lost 3 bases, and 11 bases lay in between. This CDR3 spans 12 amino acids. The CDR3 nucleotides are TGCAGCGTCCCCCGCCGGGACACTGAAGCTTTCTTT. The encoded protein is CSVPRRDTEAFF.

This clonotype was found many times. The chain employs TRBV7-3 and TRBJ2-5, with a tentative D call TRBD2 (6 bases). Trimming pared 5 bases from V and 2 bases from J, leaving 18 bases between. Germline V gives CDR1 SGHTA, CDR2 FQGTGA. The CDR3 spans 16 residues. The CDR3 bases are TGTGCCAGCAGCCTCGGGGGAGCGGGTGGACAAGAGACCCAGTACTTC. As protein: CASSLGGAGGQETQYF.

This clonotype appeared many times. The chain has TRBV24-1 and TRBJ2-1; 12 nucleotides match TRBD2. Germline trimming cut 12 bases from V and 7 bases from J; bases unmatched to any gene: 9. This CDR3 contains 14 residues. Germline CDR1 KGHDR, CDR2 SFDVKD. For the CDR3, the DNA is TGTGCCCCACCGGGACTAGCGGGCGTTAATGAGCAGTTCTTC. As protein: CAPPGLAGVNEQFF.

This clonotype was found many times. The chain links TRBV5-1 to TRBJ1-4; weak D call: TRBD1 (6 bases). Between the trimmed V and J ends, which lost 0 bases and 8 bases, there was a span of 17 bases. Germline lookup yields CDR1 SGHRS and CDR2 YFSETQ. CDR3 length equals 16 residues. The CDR3 region has the DNA TGCGCCAGCAGCTTGGTTAATGCAGGGGCTTCAGAAAAACTGTTTTTT. This translates into CASSLVNAGASEKLFF.

This clonotype was detected many times. The chain joins TRBV7-2 to TRBJ2-1; D is unclear. The CDR3 runs 15 residues. The V gene lost 1 base and the J gene lost 5 bases, with 12 bases spanning the gap. Germline V gene data show CDR1 as SGHTA and CDR2 as FQGNSA. DNA of the CDR3: TGTGCCAGCAGCTTAGTGTCTGGATCTAACAATGAGCAGTTCTTC. This sequence encodes CASSLVSGSNNEQFF.

This clonotype was counted many times. V gene TRBV25-1 combines with J gene TRBJ1-2; 10 positions agree with TRBD1. Trimming removed 2 bases from V and 6 bases from J; junction bases left unmatched: 6. This CDR3 is built from 15 residues. Germline assignment: CDR1 MGHDK and CDR2 SYGVNS. This chain's CDR3 is CASSERGQGVNGYTF. CDR3 DNA sequence: TGTGCCAGCAGTGAACGAGGACAGGGGGTTAATGGCTACACCTTC.

Note on this clonotype: It may be a read error: a sequence one base away is much more abundant. V and J are TRBV11-3 and TRBJ2-3, with D perhaps TRBD1 or TRBD2 (5 bases each). Trimming removed 7 bases at V and 2 bases at J, with 13 bases between. The V gene's germline CDR1 is SGHNT and CDR2 YENEEA. There are 14 residues in the CDR3. The CDR3: CASTPGAVTDTQYF. DNA of the CDR3: TGTGCCAGCACCCCCGGGGCCGTCACAGATACGCAGTATTTT.

Remarks on this clonotype: Because the CDR3 is missing its conserved closing phenylalanine or tryptophan, this is likely a read error. This chain uses TRBV4-1 with TRBJ2-1; 8 nucleotides match TRBD2. J gave up 1 base and V 1 base, and 3 bases lay outside the gene matches. From germline, CDR1 is MGHRA and CDR2 YSYEKL. This CDR3 has 16 residues. The CDR3 loop reads CASSQVGRGSYNEQFL. CDR3 DNA: TGCGCCAGCAGCCAAGTCGGGAGGGGGTCCTACAATGAGCAGTTCTTG.

This clonotype was picked up many times. The chain joins TRBV7-2 to TRBJ2-7; TRBD1 matches 8 bases. CDR3 size: 13 residues. Trimming cost V 10 bases and J 5 bases; bases outside gene matches: 10. Looked up from germline, CDR1 is SGHTA and CDR2 is FQGNSA. This chain's CDR3 is CATARRGHDEQYF. The CDR3 region has the DNA TGTGCCACCGCCCGCAGGGGGCACGACGAGCAGTACTTC.

The V call is TRBV6-5, the J call TRBJ2-7; either TRBD1 or TRBD2 may fit D (6 bases each). The length of the CDR3 is 14 residues. CDR1 MNHEY and CDR2 SVGAGI come from the germline V gene. V lost 2 bases and J 3 bases, leaving 11 bases between the germline ends. The CDR3 region has the DNA TGTGCCAGCAGTTACGTGGAGGGGGACTACGAGCAGTACTTC. Its protein product is CASSYVEGDYEQYF.

This clonotype was observed many times. The chain combines TRBV5-5 with TRBJ1-3, with D unresolved. The CDR3 loop spans 15 amino acids. The ends were cut back, 0 bases at V and 2 bases at J, with 9 bases in the middle. The V gene's germline CDR1 is SGHKS and CDR2 YYEKEE (reference sequence). The CDR3, as DNA: TGTGCCAGCAGCTTGGCGGGTTTTGCTGGAAACACCATATATTTT. Encoded protein: CASSLAGFAGNTIYF. Together with reference TRBV5-5 and TRBJ1-3, the CDR3 gives the full variable domain: DAGVTQSPTHLIKTRGQQVTLRCSPISGHKSVSWYQQVLGQGPQFIFQYYEKEERGRGNFPDRFSARQFPNYSSELNVNALLLGDSALYLCASSLAGFAGNTIYFGEGSWLTVV.

This clonotype was counted at least ten times. This chain joins TRBV12-3 or TRBV12-4 and TRBJ2-1, with D unresolved. The length of the CDR3 is 12 residues. V lost 2 bases, J lost 7 bases, and 6 bases lay in between. The CDR3 loop reads CASSLTWNEQFF. The CDR3 DNA reads TGTGCCAGCAGTTTAACGTGGAATGAGCAGTTCTTC.

This clonotype was seen a handful of times. The chain is built from TRBV12-3 or TRBV12-4 and TRBJ1-1; D is unclear. The CDR3 consists of 13 residues. The V end was cut by 0 bases, the J end by 11 bases, with 13 bases between. The CDR3 spells CASSLATGLDAFF. The DNA of the CDR3 is TGTGCCAGCAGTTTAGCGACGGGGTTAGATGCTTTCTTT.